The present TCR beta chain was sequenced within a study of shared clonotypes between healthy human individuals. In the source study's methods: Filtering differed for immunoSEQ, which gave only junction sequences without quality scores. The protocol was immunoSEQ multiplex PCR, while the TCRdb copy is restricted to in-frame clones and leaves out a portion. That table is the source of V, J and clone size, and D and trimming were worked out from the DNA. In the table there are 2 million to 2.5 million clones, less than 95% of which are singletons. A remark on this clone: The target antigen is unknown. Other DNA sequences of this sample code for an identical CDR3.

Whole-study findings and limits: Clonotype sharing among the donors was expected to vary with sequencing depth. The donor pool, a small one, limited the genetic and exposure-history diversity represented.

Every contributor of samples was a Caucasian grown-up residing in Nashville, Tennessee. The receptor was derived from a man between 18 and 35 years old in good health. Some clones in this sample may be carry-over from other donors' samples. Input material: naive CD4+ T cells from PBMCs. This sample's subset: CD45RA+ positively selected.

The CDR3 sequence: CASSIVGGNQPQHF. CDR3 bases: TGTGCCAGTAGTATAGTCGGGGGCAATCAGCCCCAGCATTTT. This chain uses TRBV19 with TRBJ1-5, with D hard to call. The germline gives CDR1 LNHDA, CDR2 SQIVND (reference sequence). CDR3 length: 14 residues. The germline V and J ends were trimmed by 1 base and 2 bases, with 6 bases remaining between them.